This T cell receptor (beta chain) was sequenced for a study of shared T cell receptors in the human thymus. Details on this clone: Other DNA sequences in the sample encode the same CDR3.

The CDR3 is made up of 15 amino acids. Germline V CDR1 and CDR2: ENHRY, SYGVKD. V lost 6 bases to trimming and J lost 0 bases; unmatched junction nucleotides: 1. Data came from immunoSEQ multiplex PCR; TCRdb stores just in-frame clones and leaves some out. The profile shows some 700,000 clones, approximately 83% of them singletons. A further study also used this sample, focusing on human thymus T cells. That paper states: Donors were healthy Finnish infants having corrective surgery for congenital heart defects.

The chain uses TRBV10-3 and TRBJ2-2; 10 bases align to TRBD2. The origin of this receptor is a girl under two years old with a congenital heart defect. The sample taken for sequencing was thymocytes. CDR3: CAIRSGGANTGELFF. As DNA, the CDR3 is TGTGCCATCAGGAGCGGGGGGGCGAACACCGGGGAGCTGTTTTTT.